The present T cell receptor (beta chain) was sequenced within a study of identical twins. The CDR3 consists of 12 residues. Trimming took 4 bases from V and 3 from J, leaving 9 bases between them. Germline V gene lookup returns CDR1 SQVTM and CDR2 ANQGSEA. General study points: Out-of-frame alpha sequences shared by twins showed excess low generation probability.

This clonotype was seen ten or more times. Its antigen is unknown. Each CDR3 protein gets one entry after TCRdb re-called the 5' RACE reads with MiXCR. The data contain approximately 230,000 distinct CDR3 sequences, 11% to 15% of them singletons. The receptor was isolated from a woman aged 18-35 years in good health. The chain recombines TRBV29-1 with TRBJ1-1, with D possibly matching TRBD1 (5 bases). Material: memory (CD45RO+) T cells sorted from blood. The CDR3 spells CSVGRGDTEAFF. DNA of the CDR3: TGCAGCGTTGGACGGGGGGACACTGAAGCTTTCTTT.